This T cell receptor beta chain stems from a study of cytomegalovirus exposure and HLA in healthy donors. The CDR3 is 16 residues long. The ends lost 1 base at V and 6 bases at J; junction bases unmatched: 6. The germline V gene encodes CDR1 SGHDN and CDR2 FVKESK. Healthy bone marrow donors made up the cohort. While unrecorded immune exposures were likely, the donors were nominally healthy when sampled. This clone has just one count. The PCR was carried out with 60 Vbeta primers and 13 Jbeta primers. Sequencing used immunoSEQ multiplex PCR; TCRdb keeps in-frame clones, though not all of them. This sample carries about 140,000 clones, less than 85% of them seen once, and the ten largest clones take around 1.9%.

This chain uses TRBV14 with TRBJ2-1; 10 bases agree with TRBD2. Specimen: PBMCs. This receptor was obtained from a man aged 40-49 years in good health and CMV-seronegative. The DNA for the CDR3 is TGTGCCAGCAGCCAAGGTTCTAGCGGGAGCCTCAATGAGCAGTTCTTC. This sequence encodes CASSQGSSGSLNEQFF.